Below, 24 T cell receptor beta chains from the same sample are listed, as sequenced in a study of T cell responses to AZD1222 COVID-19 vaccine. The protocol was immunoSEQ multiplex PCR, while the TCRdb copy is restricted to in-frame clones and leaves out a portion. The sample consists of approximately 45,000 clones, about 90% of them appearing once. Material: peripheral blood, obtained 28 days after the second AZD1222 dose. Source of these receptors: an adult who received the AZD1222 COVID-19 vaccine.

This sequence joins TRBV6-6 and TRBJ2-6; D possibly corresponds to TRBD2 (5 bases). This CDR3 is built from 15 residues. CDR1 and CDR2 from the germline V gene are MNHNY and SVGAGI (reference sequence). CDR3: CGGSRTDSGANVLTF. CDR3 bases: TGTGGTGGGAGCCGAACCGACTCTGGGGCCAACGTCCTGACTTTC.

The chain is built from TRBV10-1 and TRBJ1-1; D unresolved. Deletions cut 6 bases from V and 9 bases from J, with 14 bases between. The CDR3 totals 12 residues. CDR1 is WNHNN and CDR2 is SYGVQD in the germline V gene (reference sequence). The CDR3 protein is CASSSAADKAFF. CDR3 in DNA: TGCGCCAGCAGCTCCGCGGCCGATAAAGCTTTCTTT.

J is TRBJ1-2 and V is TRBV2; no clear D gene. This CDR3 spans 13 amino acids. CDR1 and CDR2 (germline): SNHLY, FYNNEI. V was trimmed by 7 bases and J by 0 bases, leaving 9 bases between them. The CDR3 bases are TGTGCCAGCACAGAGGCTTCTAACTATGGCTACACCTTC. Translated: CASTEASNYGYTF.

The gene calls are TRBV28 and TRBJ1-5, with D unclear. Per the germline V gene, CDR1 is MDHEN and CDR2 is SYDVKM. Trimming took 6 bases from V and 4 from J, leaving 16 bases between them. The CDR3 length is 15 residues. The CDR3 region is CASSNMGHQNQPQHF. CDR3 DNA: TGTGCCAGCAGCAACATGGGCCACCAGAATCAGCCCCAGCATTTT.

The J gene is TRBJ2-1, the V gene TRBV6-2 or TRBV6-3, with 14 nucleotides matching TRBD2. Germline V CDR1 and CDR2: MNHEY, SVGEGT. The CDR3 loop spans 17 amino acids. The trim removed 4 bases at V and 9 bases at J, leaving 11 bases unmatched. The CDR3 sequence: CASSWGTSGSLGGEQFF. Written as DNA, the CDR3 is TGTGCCAGCAGTTGGGGGACTAGCGGGAGTCTCGGGGGTGAGCAGTTCTTC.

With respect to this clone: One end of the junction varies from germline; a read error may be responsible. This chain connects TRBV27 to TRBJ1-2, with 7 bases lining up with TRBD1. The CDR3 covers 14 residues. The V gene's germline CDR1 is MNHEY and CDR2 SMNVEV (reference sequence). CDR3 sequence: CVSRLTGTARGYTF. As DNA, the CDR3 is TGTGTCAGCAGACTAACCGGGACAGCGCGAGGCTACACCTTC.

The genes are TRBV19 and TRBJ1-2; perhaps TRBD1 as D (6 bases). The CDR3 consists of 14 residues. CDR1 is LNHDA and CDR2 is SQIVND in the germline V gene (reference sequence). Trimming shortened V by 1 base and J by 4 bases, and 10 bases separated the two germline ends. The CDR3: CASSIVAGAYGYTF. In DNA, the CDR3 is TGTGCCAGTAGTATAGTGGCAGGGGCCTATGGCTACACCTTC.

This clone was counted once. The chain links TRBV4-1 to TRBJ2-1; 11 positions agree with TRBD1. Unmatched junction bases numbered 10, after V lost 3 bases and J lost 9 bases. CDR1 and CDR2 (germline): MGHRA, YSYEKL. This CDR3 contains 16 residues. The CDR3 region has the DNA TGCGCCAGCAGCCACCGACCGGACAGGGGGCAAGGTGAGCAGTTCTTC. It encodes CASSHRPDRGQGEQFF.

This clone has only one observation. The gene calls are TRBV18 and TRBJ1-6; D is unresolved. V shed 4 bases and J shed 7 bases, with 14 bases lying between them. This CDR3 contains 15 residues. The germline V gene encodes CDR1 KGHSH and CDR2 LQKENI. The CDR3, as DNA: TGTGCCAGCTCACAATCAAGGACTGAGAATTCACCCCTCCACTTT. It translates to CASSQSRTENSPLHF.

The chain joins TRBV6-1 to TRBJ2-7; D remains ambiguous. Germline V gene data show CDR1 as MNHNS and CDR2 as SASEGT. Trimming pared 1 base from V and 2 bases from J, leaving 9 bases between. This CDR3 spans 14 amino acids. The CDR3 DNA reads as TGTGCCAGCAGTGAAGGCCCACAAACCTACGAGCAGTACTTC. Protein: CASSEGPQTYEQYF.

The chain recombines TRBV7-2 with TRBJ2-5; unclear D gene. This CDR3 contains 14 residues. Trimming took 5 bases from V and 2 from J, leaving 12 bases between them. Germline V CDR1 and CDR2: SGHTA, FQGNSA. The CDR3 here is CASSNRRTQETQYF. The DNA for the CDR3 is TGTGCCAGCAGCAATAGGCGGACGCAAGAGACCCAGTACTTC.

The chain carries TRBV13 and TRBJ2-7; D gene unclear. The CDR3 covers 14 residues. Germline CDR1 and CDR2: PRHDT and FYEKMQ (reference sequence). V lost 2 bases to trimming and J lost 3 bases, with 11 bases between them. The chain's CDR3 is CASSLKVGGYEQYF. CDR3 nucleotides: TGTGCCAGCAGCTTAAAGGTGGGTGGCTACGAGCAGTACTTC.

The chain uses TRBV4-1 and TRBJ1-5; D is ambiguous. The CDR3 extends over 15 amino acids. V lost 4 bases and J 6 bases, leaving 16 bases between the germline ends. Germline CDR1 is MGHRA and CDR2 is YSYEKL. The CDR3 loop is CASSLHGVNPQPQHF. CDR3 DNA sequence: TGCGCCAGCAGCCTCCACGGAGTAAATCCTCAGCCCCAGCATTTT.

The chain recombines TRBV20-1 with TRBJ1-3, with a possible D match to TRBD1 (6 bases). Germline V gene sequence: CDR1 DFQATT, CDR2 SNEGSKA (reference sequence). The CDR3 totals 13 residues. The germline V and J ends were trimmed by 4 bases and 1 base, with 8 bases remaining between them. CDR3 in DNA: TGCAGTGCTACTGACAGGTCTGGAAACACCATATATTTT. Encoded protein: CSATDRSGNTIYF.

CDR3 sequence reads: CASSLSQVKEKLFF. CDR3 DNA: TGCGCCAGCAGCTTGTCGCAGGTGAAGGAAAAACTGTTTTTT. The V and J genes are TRBV5-1 and TRBJ1-4; D gene unclear. The CDR3 is made up of 14 amino acids. The germline V and J ends were trimmed by 1 base and 8 bases, with 12 bases remaining between them. Germline-derived CDR1 and CDR2 are SGHRS and YFSETQ.

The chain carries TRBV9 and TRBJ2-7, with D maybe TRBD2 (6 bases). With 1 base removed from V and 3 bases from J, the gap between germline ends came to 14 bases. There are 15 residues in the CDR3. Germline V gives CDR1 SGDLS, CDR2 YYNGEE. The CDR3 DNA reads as TGTGCCAGCAGCGTAAACCCGACTAGTATCTACGAGCAGTACTTC. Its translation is CASSVNPTSIYEQYF.

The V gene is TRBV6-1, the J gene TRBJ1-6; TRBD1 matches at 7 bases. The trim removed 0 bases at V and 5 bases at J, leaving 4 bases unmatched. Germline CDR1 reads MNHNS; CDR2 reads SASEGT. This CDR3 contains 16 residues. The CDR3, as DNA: TGTGCCAGCAGTGAAGCAAGTACAGGGGATAATTCACCCCTCCACTTT. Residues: CASSEASTGDNSPLHF.

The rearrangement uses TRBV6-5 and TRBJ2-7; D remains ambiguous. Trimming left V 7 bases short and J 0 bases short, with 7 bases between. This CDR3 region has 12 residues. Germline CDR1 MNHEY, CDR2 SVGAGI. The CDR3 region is CASKKSSYEQYF. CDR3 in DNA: TGTGCCAGCAAAAAAAGCTCCTACGAGCAGTACTTC.

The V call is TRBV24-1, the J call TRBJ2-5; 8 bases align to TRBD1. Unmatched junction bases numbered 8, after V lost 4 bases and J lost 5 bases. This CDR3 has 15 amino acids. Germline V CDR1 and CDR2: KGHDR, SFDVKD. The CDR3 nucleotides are TGTGCCACCAGTGACCAGGGACAGGCGGGGGAGACCCAGTACTTC. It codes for CATSDQGQAGETQYF.

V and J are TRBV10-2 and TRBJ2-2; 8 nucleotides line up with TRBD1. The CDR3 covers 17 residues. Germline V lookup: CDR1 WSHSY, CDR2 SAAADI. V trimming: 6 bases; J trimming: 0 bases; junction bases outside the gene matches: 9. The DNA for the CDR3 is TGCGCCAGCAGGGCCGGGACAGGACCTTCGAACACCGGGGAGCTGTTTTTT. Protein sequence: CASRAGTGPSNTGELFF.

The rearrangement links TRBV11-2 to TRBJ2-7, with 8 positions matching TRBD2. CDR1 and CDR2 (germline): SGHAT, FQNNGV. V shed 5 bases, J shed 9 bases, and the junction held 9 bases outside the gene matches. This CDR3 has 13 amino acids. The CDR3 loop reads CASSPLASGWQYF. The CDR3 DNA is TGTGCCAGCAGCCCACTAGCTAGCGGGTGGCAGTACTTC.

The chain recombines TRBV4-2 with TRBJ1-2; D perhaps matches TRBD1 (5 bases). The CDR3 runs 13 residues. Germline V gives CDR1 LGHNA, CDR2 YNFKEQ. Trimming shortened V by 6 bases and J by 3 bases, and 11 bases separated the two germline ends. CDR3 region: CASRPDSDYGYTF. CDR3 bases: TGTGCCAGCAGGCCCGACAGTGACTATGGCTACACCTTC.

CDR3 sequence (DNA): TGTGCCAGCAGTCCTGAATACACTGAAGCTTTCTTT. Its protein product is CASSPEYTEAFF. The rearrangement links TRBV12-3 or TRBV12-4 to TRBJ1-1, with D unclear. This CDR3 has 12 residues. The V end lost 5 bases, the J end lost 3 bases, and 7 bases lay between the germline ends.

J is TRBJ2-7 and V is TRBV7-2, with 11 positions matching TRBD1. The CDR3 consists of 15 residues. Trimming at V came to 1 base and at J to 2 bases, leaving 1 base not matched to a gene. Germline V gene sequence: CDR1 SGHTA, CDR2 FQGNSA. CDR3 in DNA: TGTGCCAGCAGCTTAGGGGGACAGGGGGCCTACGAGCAGTACTTC. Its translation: CASSLGGQGAYEQYF.